Listed here are 10 T cell receptor beta chains from one sample, sequenced in a study of OX40 agonist ivuxolimab in advanced cancers. Receptor amplification or capture employed the immunoSEQ multiplex PCR assay. Here the immuneACCESS table is served through TCRdb, limited to in-frame sequences with V and J called. Missing clones are a known gap in these copies; in checked studies unresolved V genes cover under half, and the rest lacks a known reason. Counted in this sample were some 62,000 clones; under 95% of them appeared once. The ten largest make up approximately 0.62% of the sample. Here the sequenced sample was CD4+ or CD8+ T cells sorted from blood, taken in a trial of the OX40 agonist ivuxolimab. These receptors were collected from an adult with an advanced solid tumor such as melanoma, head and neck, liver or kidney cancer.

This clone was counted a single time. The gene calls are TRBV6-1 and TRBJ1-2; maybe TRBD1 (5 bases). CDR1 MNHNS and CDR2 SASEGT come from the germline V gene. The CDR3 spans 13 residues. V lost 2 bases to trimming and J lost 4 bases, with 8 bases between them. CDR3: CASSEYRFYGYTF. As DNA, the CDR3 is TGTGCCAGCAGTGAATACAGGTTCTATGGCTACACCTTC.

The J gene is TRBJ1-3, the V gene TRBV7-2; D gene uncertain. Trimming left V 4 bases short and J 4 bases short, with 5 bases between. This CDR3 has 12 amino acids. Germline lookup yields CDR1 SGHTA and CDR2 FQGNSA. The CDR3 sequence: CASSSTGNTIYF. The CDR3 coding sequence is TGTGCCAGCAGCTCGACCGGAAACACCATATATTTT.

V and J are TRBV11-3 and TRBJ2-2; D is uncertain. V gave up 5 bases and J gave up 6 bases, with 13 bases separating them. Germline V gives CDR1 SGHNT, CDR2 YENEEA. The CDR3 sequence is 14 residues long. The CDR3 sequence: CASSPNRRPGELFF. DNA for the CDR3: TGTGCCAGCAGCCCGAACCGACGGCCCGGGGAGCTGTTTTTT.

A single count supports this clone. V usage is TRBV10-1 and J usage is TRBJ2-3; D possibly corresponds to TRBD1 (6 bases). The CDR3 has 14 amino acids. Germline CDR1 and CDR2: WNHNN and SYGVQD (reference sequence). The ends were cut back, 4 bases at V and 0 bases at J, with 8 bases in the middle. CDR3 bases: TGCGCCAGCAGTGCGGGACACAGCACAGATACGCAGTATTTT. Translated: CASSAGHSTDTQYF.

The chain recombines TRBV9 with TRBJ1-2; 8 bases are a match to TRBD1. The CDR3 extends over 16 amino acids. The germline gives CDR1 SGDLS, CDR2 YYNGEE. With V trimmed by 0 bases and J by 7 bases, 11 bases remained unmatched. DNA of the CDR3: TGTGCCAGCAGCGTAGGAGGAGCTCAGGGGGCTGGTGGCTACACCTTC. It specifies CASSVGGAQGAGGYTF.

The rearrangement links TRBV7-3 to TRBJ2-3; D possibly corresponds to TRBD1 (6 bases). In germline, CDR1 is SGHTA, CDR2 FQGTGA. CDR3 length: 15 residues. Trimming removed 5 bases from V and 1 base from J, with 13 bases in between. The CDR3 is CASSPTGSGTDTQYF. CDR3 coding DNA: TGTGCCAGCAGCCCCACAGGGTCGGGCACAGATACGCAGTATTTT.

This clone was counted a single time. This chain connects TRBV30 to TRBJ1-6; D remains ambiguous. V lost 5 bases and J lost 4, with 9 bases in between. Per the germline V gene, CDR1 is GTSNPN and CDR2 is SVGIG (reference sequence). This CDR3 comprises 13 residues. DNA for the CDR3: TGTGCCTGGGAGGCCGGTTATAATTCACCCCTCCACTTT. Encoded protein: CAWEAGYNSPLHF.

The chain carries TRBV9 and TRBJ2-4; D might be TRBD1 (6 bases). Germline V gives CDR1 SGDLS, CDR2 YYNGEE. V lost 4 bases, J lost 3 bases, and 14 bases lay in between. The CDR3 has 15 residues. CDR3 sequence: CASSSHREIKNIQYF. The CDR3 bases are TGTGCCAGCAGCTCCCACAGGGAAATCAAAAACATTCAGTACTTC.

The chain combines TRBV30 with TRBJ1-2; 7 nucleotides align to TRBD1. V shed 2 bases, J shed 10 bases, and the junction held 4 bases outside the gene matches. From germline, CDR1 is GTSNPN and CDR2 SVGIG (reference sequence). The CDR3 contains 11 residues. Here the CDR3 DNA reads TGTGCCTGGAGTAGACAGGGTAACTACACCTTC. Its translation: CAWSRQGNYTF.

Note on this clone: Other DNA sequences within the sample encode an identical CDR3. This chain uses TRBV18 with TRBJ2-5; maybe TRBD2 (6 bases). V lost 0 bases and J 1 base, leaving 6 bases between the germline ends. Per the germline V gene, CDR1 is KGHSH and CDR2 is LQKENI. The CDR3 totals 14 residues. For the CDR3, the DNA is TGTGCCAGCTCACCACCTAGCGGCCAAGAGACCCAGTACTTC. Amino acids: CASSPPSGQETQYF.